These 32 T cell receptor beta chains were all obtained from the same sample, sequenced in a study of immune characterization of retroperitoneal liposarcoma. Via MiXCR, TCRdb re-called the PCR reads, giving one row per CDR3 protein. The data hold 6,500 to 8,000 distinct CDR3 sequences, with over 25% observed a single time. The sample taken for sequencing was blood. The receptors were sampled from a male donor with retroperitoneal liposarcoma.

This clonotype was detected many times. With a much larger clone just one base away, this may be a read error. V is TRBV7-2 and J is TRBJ2-1; 10 bases fit TRBD2. In germline, CDR1 is SGHTA, CDR2 FQGNSA. V lost 0 bases and J lost 13; bases outside the gene matches: 12. CDR3 length equals 16 residues. The CDR3 nucleotides read TGTGCCAGCAGCTTAGCGGTAGCGGGGGGACAAGAGACCCAGTTCTTC. The encoded protein is CASSLAVAGGQETQFF.

This clonotype has a count of ten or more. J is TRBJ1-3 and V is TRBV11-3, with D unresolved. CDR1 is SGHNT and CDR2 is YENEEA in the germline V gene. The V and J ends lost 4 bases and 4 bases respectively, with 8 bases between them. The CDR3 consists of 13 residues. For the CDR3, the DNA is TGTGCCAGCAGCTCGGGATCGGGAAACACCATATATTTT. Encoded protein: CASSSGSGNTIYF.

In its sample, this clonotype was seen many times. V is TRBV4-1 and J is TRBJ2-1; D unclear. Germline lookup yields CDR1 MGHRA and CDR2 YSYEKL. This CDR3 has 17 amino acids. The V and J ends lost 3 bases and 2 bases respectively, with 17 bases between them. CDR3 nucleotide sequence: TGCGCCAGCAGCCATCTGGATATGGGGTTCGCCTACAATGAGCAGTTCTTC. Translated: CASSHLDMGFAYNEQFF.

CDR3 in DNA: TGTGCCAGCACCCTTACCTCTAAAGCCAAAAACATTCAGTACTTC. It encodes CASTLTSKAKNIQYF. V usage is TRBV6-6 and J usage is TRBJ2-4; D is uncertain. Looked up from germline, CDR1 is MNHNY and CDR2 is SVGAGI (reference sequence). This CDR3 has 15 residues. V gave up 7 bases and J gave up 0 bases, with 13 bases separating them.

This CDR3 reads CASSQGGSRTDTQYF. The DNA of the CDR3 is TGCGCCAGCAGCCAAGGGGGCAGTCGCACAGATACGCAGTATTTT. The chain combines TRBV4-1 with TRBJ2-3, with D perhaps matching TRBD1 (5 bases). V dropped 1 base and J dropped 1 base, with 9 bases sitting between them. The CDR3 runs to 15 residues. Germline V lookup: CDR1 MGHRA, CDR2 YSYEKL.

This clonotype was detected only a few times. The chain uses TRBV6-1 and TRBJ2-1, with D unresolved. Near its end, the DNA agrees better with TRBJ2-7, so the J call may be wrong. Germline V gives CDR1 MNHNS, CDR2 SASEGT. There are 14 residues in the CDR3. The CDR3 DNA follows: TGTGCCAGCAGTAGTGACGCCTTTTCCTACGAGCAGTACTTC. It translates to CASSSDAFSYEQYF.

This rearrangement joins TRBV7-2 to TRBJ1-1; tentative D call: TRBD1 (5 bases). CDR3 size: 16 residues. V dropped 0 bases and J dropped 1 base, with 12 bases sitting between them. Germline V lookup: CDR1 SGHTA, CDR2 FQGNSA. The CDR3 here is CASSLAPGQRNTEAFF. In DNA, the CDR3 is TGTGCCAGCAGCTTAGCCCCCGGACAACGGAACACTGAAGCTTTCTTT.

This clonotype was seen many times. V usage is TRBV4-1 and J usage is TRBJ2-1; 9 positions agree with TRBD2. CDR3 length: 18 amino acids. In germline, CDR1 is MGHRA, CDR2 YSYEKL. V trimming: 5 bases; J trimming: 2 bases; junction bases outside the gene matches: 13. CDR3 protein: CASSYSGGGGGAYNEQFF. Here the CDR3 DNA reads TGCGCCAGCAGCTACTCGGGCGGGGGGGGGGGCGCCTACAATGAGCAGTTCTTC.

This chain joins TRBV11-3 and TRBJ2-6; D not certain. V shed 4 bases and J shed 2 bases, with 0 bases lying between them. CDR3 size: 12 residues. Germline V gene lookup returns CDR1 SGHNT and CDR2 YENEEA. The CDR3 DNA is TGTGCCAGCAGCTCTGGGGCCAACGTCCTGACTTTC. Encoded protein: CASSSGANVLTF.

The V gene is TRBV6-5, the J gene TRBJ1-6; 7 nucleotides align to TRBD1. There are 14 residues in the CDR3. Looked up from germline, CDR1 is MNHEY and CDR2 is SVGAGI. With V trimmed by 6 bases and J by 9 bases, 8 bases remained unmatched. The CDR3 DNA sequence: TGTGCCAGCAGGTCGGCCCCAGGGGGTTCACCCCTCCACTTT. Translated, it gives CASRSAPGGSPLHF.

V gene TRBV12-3 or TRBV12-4 combines with J gene TRBJ2-1; no reliable D call. V lost 3 bases and J lost 4, with 16 bases in between. This CDR3 contains 16 residues. CDR3 nucleotide sequence: TGTGCCAGCAGTTTTCGGAGTCTCTCCCAATACAATGAGCAGTTCTTC. This translates into CASSFRSLSQYNEQFF.

The gene calls are TRBV6-6 and TRBJ2-1, with D possibly matching TRBD1 (6 bases). Germline V gene data show CDR1 as MNHNY and CDR2 as SVGAGI (reference sequence). The V and J ends lost 11 bases and 9 bases respectively, with 17 bases between them. The CDR3 consists of 12 residues. CDR3: CAVRTGSGEQFF. The CDR3 nucleotides read TGTGCCGTCCGAACAGGGTCGGGTGAGCAGTTCTTC.

This clonotype has only a few counts. J is TRBJ2-1 and V is TRBV4-3; 8 bases align to TRBD2. The CDR3 extends over 16 amino acids. After removal of 4 bases from V and 3 bases from J, the junction contained 8 bases not matched to a gene. CDR1 and CDR2 (germline): LGHNA, YSLEER. The CDR3 nucleotides are TGCGCCAGCAGCCCGTTAGCGGGGAGTAACTACAATGAGCAGTTCTTC. Protein sequence: CASSPLAGSNYNEQFF.

This clonotype was recorded a few times. The chain combines TRBV7-8 with TRBJ2-1, with TRBD2 matching over 14 bases. The CDR3 has 19 residues. From germline, CDR1 is SGHVS and CDR2 FQNEAQ. V dropped 2 bases and J dropped 13; count of bases not matched to a gene: 19. DNA for the CDR3: TGTGCCAGCAGCTTACCCGGGACTAGCGGGAGCTCTACGGAAGAGACCCAGTTCTTC. As protein: CASSLPGTSGSSTEETQFF.

This clonotype has a handful of counts. The germline gene is not matched at one end of the junction; a read error may be the cause. This chain joins TRBV27 and TRBJ2-7; 7 bases align to TRBD1. The CDR3 contains 15 residues. The germline gives CDR1 MNHEY, CDR2 SMNVEV (reference sequence). CDR3 sequence: CASSLYPGQLSPLQF. CDR3 bases: TGTGCCAGCAGTCTATACCCGGGACAGCTTTCACCCCTCCAATTC.

This clonotype occurred a few times. The J gene is TRBJ2-5, the V gene TRBV6-1; D is perhaps TRBD1 (5 bases). The CDR3 has 14 residues. Trimming removed 0 bases from V and 5 bases from J, with 10 bases in between. Germline CDR1 and CDR2: MNHNS and SASEGT. The CDR3 bases are TGTGCCAGCAGTGAAGCGGGCAGGGCTGAGACCCAGTACTTC. Amino acids: CASSEAGRAETQYF.

This clonotype was observed a handful of times. The chain has TRBV6-6 and TRBJ1-2; a possible D gene is TRBD1 (6 bases). Trimming removed 4 bases from V and 3 bases from J, with 12 bases in between. CDR1 and CDR2 (germline): MNHNY, SVGAGI (reference sequence). The CDR3 loop spans 14 amino acids. This chain's CDR3 is CASSSYGQHYGYTF. For the CDR3, the DNA is TGTGCCAGCAGTTCGTATGGACAGCACTATGGCTACACCTTC.

A remark on this clonotype: This likely comes from a read error, as the CDR3 has no conserved phenylalanine or tryptophan at its end. V usage is TRBV6-1 and J usage is TRBJ2-1; D might be TRBD2 (6 bases). Germline CDR1 reads MNHNS; CDR2 reads SASEGT. Trimming took off 7 bases at V and 10 bases at J, with 20 bases between the two ends. The CDR3 spans 14 residues. Here the CDR3 DNA reads TGTGCCAGCACTCCAGTCCGGGAGACTCTCGAGCAGTTCTTA. Residues: CASTPVRETLEQFL.

This clonotype was seen at least ten times. V and J are TRBV6-1 and TRBJ2-5; 7 positions match TRBD2. The CDR3 consists of 16 residues. The V gene end was trimmed by 5 bases and the J gene end by 1 base; junction bases not matched to a gene: 10. The germline V gene encodes CDR1 MNHNS and CDR2 SASEGT. Written as DNA, the CDR3 is TGTGCCAGCAGTTCTCCGAGCGGGGAGGGCCAAGAGACCCAGTACTTC. Its translation: CASSSPSGEGQETQYF.

This clonotype showed up many times. This chain connects TRBV6-5 to TRBJ2-1, with 9 bases matching TRBD1. The DNA end lines up better with TRBJ2-7; the J call may be wrong. From germline, CDR1 is MNHEY and CDR2 SVGAGI. The CDR3 extends over 15 amino acids. The CDR3, as DNA: TGTGCCAGCAGTTACTCAGGGACAGGGACCTACGAGCAGTACTTC. It encodes CASSYSGTGTYEQYF.

There are many counts of this clonotype. The chain combines TRBV7-9 with TRBJ2-1, with a weak D call TRBD2 (5 bases). This CDR3 contains 14 residues. Germline V gene sequence: CDR1 SEHNR, CDR2 FQNEAQ (reference sequence). Deletions cut 10 bases from V and 4 bases from J, with 17 bases between. The CDR3 coding sequence is TGTGCCACAGACGGACTCAGATTATACAATGAGCAGTTCTTC. Its protein is CATDGLRLYNEQFF.

This clonotype was found a few times. The gene calls are TRBV27 and TRBJ2-1; 7 nucleotides line up with TRBD2. Germline V lookup: CDR1 MNHEY, CDR2 SMNVEV (reference sequence). With V trimmed by 2 bases and J by 4 bases, 8 bases remained unmatched. The CDR3 extends over 16 amino acids. CDR3: CASSLVAGAIYNEQFF. CDR3 in DNA: TGTGCCAGCAGTTTAGTAGCGGGTGCAATATACAATGAGCAGTTCTTC.

This clonotype was observed a single time. Relative to the germline gene, one junction end is altered; a read error may explain this. The chain recombines TRBV6-8 with TRBJ2-5; 11 bases fit TRBD2. The DNA matches TRBJ2-7 better at its end, which makes the J call doubtful. This CDR3 has 16 residues. Germline V gives CDR1 MNHGY, CDR2 SAAAGT. The CDR3 reads CVSSYATSGGPYEQYF. The CDR3 DNA reads TGTGTCAGCAGTTACGCAACTAGCGGGGGCCCGTACGAGCAGTACTTC.

This clonotype was recorded a few times. V is TRBV5-1 and J is TRBJ2-5, with 7 nucleotides matching TRBD1. The V segment lost 4 bases and the J segment 5 bases; nucleotides outside the gene matches: 5. CDR1 is SGHRS and CDR2 is YFSETQ in the germline V gene. This CDR3 region has 13 residues. The CDR3 DNA is TGCGCCAGCAGCGAACAGGGGAGCGAGACCCAGTACTTC. Translated: CASSEQGSETQYF.

In regard to this clonotype: Since a much larger clone is just one base distant, this may be a read error. The V and J genes are TRBV27 and TRBJ2-1; 8 nucleotides agree with TRBD2. The DNA end is more similar to TRBJ2-7, so the J call may be wrong. Germline CDR1 reads MNHEY; CDR2 reads SMNVEV (reference sequence). The CDR3 totals 17 residues. The CDR3 region has the DNA TGTGCCAGCAGAGAACCCCGGAGTAGCGGGATTATTGGTGAGCAGTACTTC. This translates into CASREPRSSGIIGEQYF.

The chain combines TRBV20-1 with TRBJ2-3, with D possibly being TRBD1 or TRBD2 (6 bases each). Matching the DNA end better, TRBJ2-7 makes the J call doubtful. The CDR3 spans 12 residues. Germline CDR1 and CDR2: DFQATT and SNEGSKA (reference sequence). The DNA for the CDR3 is TGCAGTGCTAGCGATACAGGGACTGAGCAGTACTTC. Amino acids: CSASDTGTEQYF.

This clonotype came up a few times. The rearrangement links TRBV3-1 to TRBJ1-2; D unresolved. The CDR3 length is 14 residues. In germline, CDR1 is LGHDT, CDR2 YNNKEL (reference sequence). Trimming shortened V by 0 bases and J by 8 bases, and 13 bases separated the two germline ends. CDR3 bases: TGTGCCAGCAGCCAAGAGATTGGAGGCTTGGGCTACACCTTC. It specifies CASSQEIGGLGYTF.

This clonotype was seen repeatedly, ten times or more. The chain is built from TRBV7-6 and TRBJ2-1, with D unclear. This CDR3 is built from 13 residues. V dropped 5 bases and J dropped 9 bases, with 14 bases sitting between them. Per germline, CDR1 SGHVS and CDR2 FNYEAQ. Written as DNA, the CDR3 is TGTGCCAGCAGCCCGTCCGAAGGAAGTGAGCAGTTCTTC. It is translated as CASSPSEGSEQFF.

The chain couples TRBV10-2 to TRBJ2-1, with unresolved D. Germline V gene data show CDR1 as WSHSY and CDR2 as SAAADI. The ends were cut back, 3 bases at V and 3 bases at J, with 12 bases in the middle. CDR3 length: 15 amino acids. DNA for the CDR3: TGCGCCAGCAGTGACGGGCTACGCATCTACAATGAGCAGTTCTTC. As protein: CASSDGLRIYNEQFF.

V usage is TRBV6-1 and J usage is TRBJ2-5; 8 bases are a match to TRBD1. The last part of the DNA fits TRBJ2-1 better; the J call may be wrong. CDR3 size: 16 residues. Germline CDR1 and CDR2: MNHNS and SASEGT. CDR3 DNA sequence: TGTGCCAGCAGTCCCCGAGCAGGCCAGGGGGCGGGTGAGCAGTTCTTC. Translating it yields CASSPRAGQGAGEQFF.

This clonotype occurred a few times. J is TRBJ2-1 and V is TRBV25-1, with D unresolved. V lost 6 bases, J lost 4 bases, and 4 bases lay in between. This CDR3 region has 11 residues. Looked up from germline, CDR1 is MGHDK and CDR2 is SYGVNS. CDR3 bases: TGTGCCAGCAGGACTTACAATGAGCAGTTCTTC. It specifies CASRTYNEQFF.

Notes on this clonotype: The CDR3 does not close with the conserved phenylalanine or tryptophan, likely indicating a read error. The DNA is left out, because the CDR3 cannot be placed on it with certainty; the CDR3 is given as TCRdb lists it. CDR3 sequence reads: CASSTSGPPYEQYFGA. This rearrangement joins TRBV7-2 to TRBJ2-6; the table's D call TRBD1 went unverified against the DNA. Ends included, the CDR3 has 16 residues. In germline, CDR1 is SGHTA, CDR2 FQGNSA.